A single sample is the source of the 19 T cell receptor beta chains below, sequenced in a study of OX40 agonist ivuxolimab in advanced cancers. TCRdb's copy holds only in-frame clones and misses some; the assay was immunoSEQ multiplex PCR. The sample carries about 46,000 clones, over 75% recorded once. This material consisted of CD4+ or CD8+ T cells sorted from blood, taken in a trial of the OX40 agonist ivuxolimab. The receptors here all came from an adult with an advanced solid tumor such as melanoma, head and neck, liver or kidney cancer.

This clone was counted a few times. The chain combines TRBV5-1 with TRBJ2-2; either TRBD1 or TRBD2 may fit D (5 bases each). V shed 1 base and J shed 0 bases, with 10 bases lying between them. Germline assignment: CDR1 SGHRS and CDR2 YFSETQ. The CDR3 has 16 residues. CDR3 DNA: TGCGCCAGCAGCTTGCCCGGGGCAGCGAACACCGGGGAGCTGTTTTTT. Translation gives CASSLPGAANTGELFF.

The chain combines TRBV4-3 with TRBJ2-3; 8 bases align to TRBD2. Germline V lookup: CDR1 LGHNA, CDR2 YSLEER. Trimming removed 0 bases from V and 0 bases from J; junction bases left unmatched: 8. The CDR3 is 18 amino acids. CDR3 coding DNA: TGCGCCAGCAGCCAAGATTTAACGGCGGGGGGTAGCACAGATACGCAGTATTTT. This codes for CASSQDLTAGGSTDTQYF.

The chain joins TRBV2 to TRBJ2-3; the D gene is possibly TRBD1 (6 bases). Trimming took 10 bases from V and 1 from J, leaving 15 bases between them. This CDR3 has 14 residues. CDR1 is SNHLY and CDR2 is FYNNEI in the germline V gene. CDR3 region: CATQKGVRTDTQYF. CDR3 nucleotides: TGTGCCACCCAGAAGGGGGTCCGCACAGATACGCAGTATTTT.

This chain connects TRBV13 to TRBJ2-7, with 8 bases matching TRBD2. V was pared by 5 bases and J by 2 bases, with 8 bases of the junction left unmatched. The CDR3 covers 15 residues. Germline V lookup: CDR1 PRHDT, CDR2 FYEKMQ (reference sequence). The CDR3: CASSPGRGATYEQYF. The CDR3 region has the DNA TGTGCCAGCAGCCCCGGGCGGGGGGCTACCTACGAGCAGTACTTC.

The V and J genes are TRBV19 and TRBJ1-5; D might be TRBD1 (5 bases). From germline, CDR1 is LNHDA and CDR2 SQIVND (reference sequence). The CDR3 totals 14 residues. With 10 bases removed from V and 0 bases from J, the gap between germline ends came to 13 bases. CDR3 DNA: TGTGCCATTGCTCAGGGTACTAGCAATCAGCCCCAGCATTTT. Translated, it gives CAIAQGTSNQPQHF.

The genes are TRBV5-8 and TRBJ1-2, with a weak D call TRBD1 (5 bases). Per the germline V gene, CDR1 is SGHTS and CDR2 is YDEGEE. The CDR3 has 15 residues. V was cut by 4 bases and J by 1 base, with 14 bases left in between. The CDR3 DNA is TGTGCCAGCAGCGGGGACGTTTTAAATAACTATGGCTACACCTTC. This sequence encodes CASSGDVLNNYGYTF.

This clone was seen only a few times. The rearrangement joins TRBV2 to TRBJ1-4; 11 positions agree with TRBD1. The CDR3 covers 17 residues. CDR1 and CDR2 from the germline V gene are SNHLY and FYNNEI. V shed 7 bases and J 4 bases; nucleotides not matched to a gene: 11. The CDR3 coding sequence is TGTGCCAGCATTACCGGGACAGGGGGATTTGGTAATGAAAAACTGTTTTTT. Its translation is CASITGTGGFGNEKLFF.

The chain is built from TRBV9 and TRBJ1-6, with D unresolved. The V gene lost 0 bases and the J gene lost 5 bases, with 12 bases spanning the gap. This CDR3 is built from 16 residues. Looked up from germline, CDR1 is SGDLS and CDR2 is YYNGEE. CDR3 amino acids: CASSVAEGWHNSPLHF. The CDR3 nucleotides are TGTGCCAGCAGCGTAGCGGAGGGATGGCATAATTCACCCCTCCACTTT. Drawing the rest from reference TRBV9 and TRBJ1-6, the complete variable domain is DSGVTQTPKHLITATGQRVTLRCSPRSGDLSVYWYQQSLDQGLQFLIQYYNGEERAKGNILERFSAQQFPDLHSELNLSSLELGDSALYFCASSVAEGWHNSPLHFGNGTRLTVT.

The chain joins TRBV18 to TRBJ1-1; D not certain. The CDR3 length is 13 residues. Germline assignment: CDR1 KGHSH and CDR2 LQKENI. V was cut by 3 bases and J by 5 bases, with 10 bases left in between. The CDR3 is CASSPEVSTEAFF. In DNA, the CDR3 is TGTGCCAGCTCACCCGAGGTGTCGACTGAAGCTTTCTTT.

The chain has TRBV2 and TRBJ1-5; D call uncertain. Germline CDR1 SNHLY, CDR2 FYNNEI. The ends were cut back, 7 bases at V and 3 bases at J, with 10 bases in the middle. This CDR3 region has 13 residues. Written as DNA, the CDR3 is TGTGCCAGCATGTCAGTCCCCAATCAGCCCCAGCATTTT. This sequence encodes CASMSVPNQPQHF.

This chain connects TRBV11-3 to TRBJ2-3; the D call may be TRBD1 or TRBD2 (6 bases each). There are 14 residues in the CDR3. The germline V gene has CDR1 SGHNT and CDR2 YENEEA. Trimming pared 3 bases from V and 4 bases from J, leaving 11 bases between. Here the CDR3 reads CASSLGGPADTQYF. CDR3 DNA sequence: TGTGCCAGCAGCTTGGGGGGCCCCGCAGATACGCAGTATTTT.

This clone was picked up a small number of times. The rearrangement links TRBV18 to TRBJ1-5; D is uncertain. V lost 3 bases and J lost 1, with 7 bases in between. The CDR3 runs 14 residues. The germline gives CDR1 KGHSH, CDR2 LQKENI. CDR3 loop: CASSPLRSNQPQHF. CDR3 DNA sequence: TGTGCCAGCTCACCGCTCAGAAGCAATCAGCCCCAGCATTTT. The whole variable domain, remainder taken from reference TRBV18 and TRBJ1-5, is NAGVMQNPRHLVRRRGQEARLRCSPMKGHSHVYWYRQLPEEGLKFMVYLQKENIIDESGMPKERFSAEFPKEGPSILRIQQVVRGDSAAYFCASSPLRSNQPQHFGDGTRLSIL.

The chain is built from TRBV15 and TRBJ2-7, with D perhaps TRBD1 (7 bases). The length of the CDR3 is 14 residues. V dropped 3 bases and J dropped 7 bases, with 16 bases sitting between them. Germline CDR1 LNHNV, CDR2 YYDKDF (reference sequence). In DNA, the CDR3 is TGTGCCACCAGCAGCAGAGGGGGCGCGGGAGAGCAGTACTTC. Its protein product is CATSSRGGAGEQYF.

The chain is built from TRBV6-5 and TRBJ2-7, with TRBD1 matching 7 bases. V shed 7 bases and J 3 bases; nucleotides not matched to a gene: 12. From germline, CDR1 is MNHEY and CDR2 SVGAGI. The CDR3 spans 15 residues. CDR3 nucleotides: TGTGCCAGCACTACTACCAGGACAGGCAACTACGAGCAGTACTTC. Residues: CASTTTRTGNYEQYF.

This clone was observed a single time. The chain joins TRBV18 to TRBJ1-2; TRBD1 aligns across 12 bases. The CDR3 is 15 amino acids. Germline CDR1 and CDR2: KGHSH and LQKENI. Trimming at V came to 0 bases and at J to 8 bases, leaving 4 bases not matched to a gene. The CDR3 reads CASSPPGTGGRGYTF. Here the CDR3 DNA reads TGTGCCAGCTCACCACCGGGGACAGGGGGCAGGGGCTACACCTTC.

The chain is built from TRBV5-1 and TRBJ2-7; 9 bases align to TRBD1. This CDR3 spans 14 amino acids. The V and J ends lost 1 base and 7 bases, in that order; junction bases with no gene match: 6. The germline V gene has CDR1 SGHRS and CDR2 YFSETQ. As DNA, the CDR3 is TGCGCCAGCAGCTTGTCACAGGGGGCAGGGGAGCAGTACTTC. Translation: CASSLSQGAGEQYF.

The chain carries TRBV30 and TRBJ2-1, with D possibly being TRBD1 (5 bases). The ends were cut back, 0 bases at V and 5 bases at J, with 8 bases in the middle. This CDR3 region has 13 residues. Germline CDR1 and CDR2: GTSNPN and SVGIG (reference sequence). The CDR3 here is CAWSVGRNNEQFF. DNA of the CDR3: TGTGCCTGGAGTGTGGGGCGGAACAATGAGCAGTTCTTC.

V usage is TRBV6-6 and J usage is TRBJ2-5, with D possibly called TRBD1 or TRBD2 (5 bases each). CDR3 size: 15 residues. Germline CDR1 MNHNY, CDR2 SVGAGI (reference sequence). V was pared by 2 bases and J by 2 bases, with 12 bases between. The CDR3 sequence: CASSYEGPTQETQYF. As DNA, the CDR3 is TGTGCCAGCAGTTACGAGGGGCCTACGCAAGAGACCCAGTACTTC.

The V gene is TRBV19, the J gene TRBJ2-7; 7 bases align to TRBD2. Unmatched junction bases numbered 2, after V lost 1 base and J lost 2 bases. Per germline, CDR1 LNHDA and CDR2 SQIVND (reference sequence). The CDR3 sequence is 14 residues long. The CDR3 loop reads CASSIGGGAYEQYF. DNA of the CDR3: TGTGCCAGTAGTATAGGGGGGGGAGCCTACGAGCAGTACTTC.